Detailed here is one T cell receptor beta chain. Trimming cost V 3 bases and J 4 bases; bases outside gene matches: 8. CDR1 is LNHDA and CDR2 is SQIVND in the germline V gene (reference sequence). The CDR3 sequence is 16 residues long. This record comes from a study of Ad26.COV2.S vaccination and SARS-CoV-2 variants. Study summary: Trial arm assignment for the donor was COV1001 Ad26.COV2.S. Dosing was one shot or two shots 56 days apart.

Sequencing used immunoSEQ multiplex PCR; TCRdb keeps in-frame clones, though not all of them. This table has roughly 500,000 clones, 87% appearing once. This sample's treatment: over 15 received Ad26.COV2.S at low or high dose, single or two shots; five or six received placebo; per-sample allocation not given. Sampling happened 63 days after the first vaccine or placebo injection. The V gene is TRBV19, the J gene TRBJ1-4, with 7 bases that match TRBD1. The sequence was collected from a person aged 18-60 years who received the Ad26.COV2.S COVID-19 vaccine or a placebo. Sequences were derived from peripheral blood, sampled in a trial of Ad26.COV2.S vaccine versus placebo. In nucleotides, the CDR3 is TGTGCCAGTAGTATGTTTTCGGGGACAGATAATGAAAAACTGTTTTTT. Its translation is CASSMFSGTDNEKLFF.